These T cell receptor beta chains were read from a single sample in a study of T cells in localized non-small cell lung cancer. Assay: immunoSEQ multiplex PCR; the TCRdb copy retains only in-frame clones and omits some. The table includes about 1,300 clones, about 40% detected once. This sample comprised lung tumor tissue, obtained before any cancer treatment. The receptors stem from a male donor aged 60 or older with stage III lung adenocarcinoma. The CDR3 runs from the conserved cysteine through the conserved F or W. A D gene is named only where the DNA matches it firmly. Part of the rows lack a size; the others show once, few, many or a class for expanded clones.

size	D	J	V	CDR3	DNA
.	.	TRBJ2-2	TRBV6-8	CASSRDGNTGELFF	TGTGCCAGCAGCCGGGACGGGAACACCGGGGAGCTGTTTTTT
.	.	TRBJ1-1	TRBV6-8	CASNPLGHTEAFF	TGTGCCAGCAACCCGTTGGGGCACACTGAAGCTTTCTTT
few	.	TRBJ1-2	TRBV4-1	CASSQDGVRPIYGYTF	TGCGCCAGCAGCCAAGATGGGGTCAGGCCGATCTATGGCTACACCTTC
.	.	TRBJ2-1	TRBV11-3	CANRLTESSYNEQFF	TGTGCCAACAGATTAACGGAGAGCTCCTACAATGAGCAGTTCTTC
few	TRBD1	TRBJ1-4	TRBV11-3	CASSLGATGASGLFF	TGTGCCAGCAGCTTAGGGGCAACAGGGGCAAGCGGACTGTTTTTT
.	.	TRBJ1-2	TRBV11-3	CASSLLSPRDYGYTF	TGTGCCAGCAGCTTGCTCTCTCCCAGGGATTATGGCTACACCTTC
.	.	TRBJ2-7	TRBV27	CATITSNYEQYF	TGTGCCACCATCACCTCTAACTACGAGCAGTACTTC
.	TRBD1	TRBJ2-5	TRBV18	CASSLIPGQDQETQYF	TGTGCCAGCTCTCTCATACCGGGACAGGACCAAGAGACCCAGTACTTC
.	.	TRBJ1-1	TRBV19	CASSILSGRNTEAFF	TGTGCCAGTAGTATCCTCTCTGGAAGAAACACTGAAGCTTTCTTT
medium-sized	.	TRBJ2-1	TRBV11-3	CASSLGVGGTVYNEQFF	TGTGCCAGCAGCTTAGGTGTCGGAGGGACAGTTTACAATGAGCAGTTCTTC
.	.	TRBJ1-2	TRBV14	CASSRHHSIGNYGYTF	TGTGCCAGCAGCCGTCACCACAGTATTGGTAACTATGGCTACACCTTC
.	.	TRBJ2-2	TRBV19	CASSKYTGELFF	TGTGCCAGTAGTAAATATACCGGGGAGCTGTTTTTT
.	TRBD1	TRBJ1-4	TRBV28	CASTLSGGGKLFF	TGTGCCAGCACCCTGTCAGGGGGTGGAAAACTGTTTTTT
once	.	TRBJ2-3	TRBV25-1	CASSRQEAAQYF	TGTGCTAGCAGTCGCCAGGAGGCGGCGCAGTATTTT
.	.	TRBJ1-4	TRBV19	CASSSTTNEKLFF	TGTGCCAGTAGTAGTACAACTAATGAAAAACTGTTTTTT
.	TRBD1	TRBJ2-5	TRBV28	CVSSLGDRVEETQYF	TGTGTCAGCAGTCTGGGGGACAGGGTGGAAGAGACCCAGTACTTC
.	.	TRBJ2-2	TRBV5-1	CASSSTGTHTGELFF	TGCGCCAGCAGTTCAACCGGGACTCACACCGGGGAGCTGTTTTTT
.	TRBD1	TRBJ2-3	TRBV19	CASSIDLQDRGTDTQYF	TGTGCCAGTAGTATAGATCTCCAGGACAGGGGAACAGATACGCAGTATTTT
.	.	TRBJ2-1	TRBV19	CASSRTPGTSAYNEQFF	TGTGCCAGTAGTAGAACACCCGGGACATCTGCCTACAATGAGCAGTTCTTC
.	.	TRBJ2-7	TRBV18	CASSPSGLPAYEQYF	TGTGCCAGCTCACCCTCGGGTCTTCCCGCCTACGAGCAGTACTTC
.	.	TRBJ1-3	TRBV15	CATSRDPGVSSGNTIYF	TGTGCCACCAGCAGAGATCCCGGGGTATCTAGTGGAAACACCATATATTTT
.	TRBD1	TRBJ1-6	TRBV28	CASSLTGGHSPLHF	TGTGCCAGCAGCTTGACAGGGGGACATTCACCCCTCCACTTT
.	.	TRBJ1-3	TRBV9	CASSVPPGNTIYF	TGTGCCAGCAGCGTCCCCCCGGGAAACACCATATATTTT
.	.	TRBJ2-5	TRBV6-8	CASSYFFQQETQYF	TGTGCCAGCAGTTACTTTTTCCAACAAGAGACCCAGTACTTC
.	.	TRBJ1-3	TRBV30	CAWSSRSSFSGNTIYF	TGTGCCTGGAGTTCAAGATCCAGCTTCTCTGGAAACACCATATATTTT
once	.	TRBJ1-5	TRBV30	CAWQSRGNQPQHF	TGTGCCTGGCAAAGTAGGGGAAATCAGCCCCAGCATTTT
few	.	TRBJ1-2	TRBV6-4	CASSLRVYGYTF	TGTGCCAGCAGTCTCAGGGTTTATGGCTACACCTTC
.	.	TRBJ1-2	TRBV29-1	CSVVVGERGYTF	TGCAGCGTTGTCGTGGGGGAAAGGGGCTACACCTTC
.	.	TRBJ2-7	TRBV6-8	CASSGYVDGFLSEQYF	TGTGCCAGCAGTGGGTACGTAGACGGATTCTTATCCGAGCAGTACTTC
.	.	TRBJ1-1	TRBV11-3	CASSLVGHDTEAFF	TGTGCCAGCAGCTTGGTCGGGCACGACACTGAAGCTTTCTTT
.	.	TRBJ1-3	TRBV18	CASSPREISGNTIYF	TGTGCCAGCTCACCACGGGAAATCTCTGGAAACACCATATATTTT
few	TRBD2	TRBJ2-3	TRBV19	CASKGGRAGDTQYF	TGTGCCAGTAAGGGCGGGAGGGCAGGAGATACGCAGTATTTT
.	.	TRBJ1-5	TRBV15	CATNRMVGSPQPQHF	TGTGCCACCAACAGGATGGTCGGGTCCCCTCAGCCCCAGCATTTT
.	.	TRBJ2-2	TRBV10-1	CASRLQGGGELFF	TGCGCCAGCAGGTTACAGGGAGGCGGGGAGCTGTTTTTT
once	TRBD1	TRBJ2-7	TRBV5-1	CASSLKLDRGFDEQYF	TGCGCCAGCAGCTTGAAATTAGACAGGGGTTTTGACGAGCAGTACTTC
.	.	TRBJ1-1	TRBV28	CASYGVNTEAFF	TGTGCCAGCTACGGGGTTAACACTGAAGCTTTCTTT
.	.	TRBJ1-2	TRBV28	CASSPSGDFYGYTF	TGTGCCAGCAGCCCCTCGGGGGACTTCTATGGCTACACCTTC
few	TRBD1	TRBJ2-1	TRBV6-8	CASRQGWANEQFF	TGTGCCAGTCGACAGGGATGGGCCAATGAGCAGTTCTTC
few	TRBD2	TRBJ2-1	TRBV6-8	CASSFSARLAGDLTYNEQFF	TGTGCCAGCAGTTTTTCGGCCCGACTAGCGGGAGACCTAACCTACAATGAGCAGTTCTTC
.	TRBD2	TRBJ2-1	TRBV6-8	CASGPAGGPDEQFF	TGTGCCAGCGGACCAGCGGGAGGGCCCGATGAGCAGTTCTTC
.	.	TRBJ2-2	TRBV7-5	CASSLRTGNTGELFF	TGTGCCAGCAGCCTCCGGACAGGGAACACCGGGGAGCTGTTTTTT
few	.	TRBJ2-7	TRBV9	CASSHGGSTYEQYF	TGTGCCAGCAGCCACGGGGGATCGACCTACGAGCAGTACTTC
few	.	TRBJ2-1	TRBV19	CASSILWGEYNEQFF	TGTGCCAGTAGTATATTGTGGGGGGAGTACAATGAGCAGTTCTTC
.	TRBD2	TRBJ2-1	TRBV18	CASSELGTSGRAAYNEQFF	TGTGCCAGCTCAGAACTCGGGACTAGCGGGAGGGCTGCCTACAATGAGCAGTTCTTC
few	.	TRBJ1-4	TRBV9	CASSAHLGEKLFF	TGTGCCAGCAGCGCTCACCTGGGGGAAAAACTGTTTTTT
few	.	TRBJ1-5	TRBV6-7	CASRGVGFLQHF	TGTGCCAGCAGGGGCGTCGGGTTTCTCCAGCATTTT
few	.	TRBJ1-2	TRBV29-1	CSVAGGADYGYTF	TGCAGCGTTGCGGGGGGGGCGGACTATGGCTACACCTTC